This T cell receptor beta chain was identified in a study of blood T cell repertoires in COVID-19. The overall study: Symptom resolution, clearance, or two negative PCRs marked the recovered donors of Cohort 3. T cells, B-cell-depleted T cells, or PBMCs provided the cDNA or gDNA that served as material.

TCRdb keeps only in-frame clones here, not all; method: immunoSEQ multiplex PCR. Of around 360,000 clones listed, around 87% were seen once; the top ten hold roughly 1.9%. The CDR3 consists of 19 residues. Germline V lookup: CDR1 SGHNT, CDR2 YYREEE (reference sequence). V dropped 4 bases and J dropped 0; count of bases not matched to a gene: 12. Living in 24 US areas, the participants were between roughly 18 and 90 years of age. Clinical history as reported by participants underpinned cohort assignment. This TCR was sampled from a man aged 40-55 years in a cohort exposed to, infected with or recovered from COVID-19 (not recorded which). The V gene is TRBV5-4, the J gene TRBJ2-6; 8 bases are shared with TRBD2. Sequencing was done on a sample of PBMCs or T cells enriched from blood (not recorded which). CDR3 DNA sequence: TGTGCCAGCAGCCACCCCGGGGGGGGACTAAGCTCTGGGGCCAACGTCCTGACTTTC. The encoded protein is CASSHPGGGLSSGANVLTF.